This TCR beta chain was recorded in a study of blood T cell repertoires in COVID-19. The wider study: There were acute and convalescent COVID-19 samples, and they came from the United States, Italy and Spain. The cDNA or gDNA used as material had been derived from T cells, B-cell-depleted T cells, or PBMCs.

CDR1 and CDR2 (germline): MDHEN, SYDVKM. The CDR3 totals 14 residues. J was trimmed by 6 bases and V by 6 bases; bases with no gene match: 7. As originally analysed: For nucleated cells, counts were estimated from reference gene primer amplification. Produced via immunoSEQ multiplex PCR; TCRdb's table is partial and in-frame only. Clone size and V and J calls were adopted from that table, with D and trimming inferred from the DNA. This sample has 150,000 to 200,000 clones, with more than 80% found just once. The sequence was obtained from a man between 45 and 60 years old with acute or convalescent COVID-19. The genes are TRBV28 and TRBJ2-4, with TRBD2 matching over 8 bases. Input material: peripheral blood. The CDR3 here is CASRPGGAANIQYF. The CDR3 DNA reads TGTGCCAGCAGGCCCGGGGGGGCCGCAAACATTCAGTACTTC.